This T cell receptor (beta chain) was recorded in a study of graft-versus-host responses after intestinal transplantation. As for the study in general: Anti-thymocyte globulin induction was given to all recipients, followed by tacrolimus and steroids for roughly 3 years.

J was trimmed by 9 bases and V by 4 bases; bases with no gene match: 11. The germline V gene encodes CDR1 MGHDK and CDR2 SYGVNS. This CDR3 is 16 amino acids long. Processing of graft tissue released intraepithelial and lamina propria lymphocytes. Study-wide results and limits: The marrow of recipients harbored GvH clones, and ileum or blood showed some of them first.

Regarding this clone: Its antigen is as yet unknown.

Generated by immunoSEQ multiplex PCR, the TCRdb table keeps only in-frame clones and is missing some. This table holds some 15,000 clones, 80% found once. The receptor's source is a human patient who received an intestinal transplant, so some T cells may come from the graft donor. This specimen was ileum tissue, taken roughly 98 days after intestinal transplant. The chain carries TRBV25-1 and TRBJ2-1; TRBD2 matches 11 bases. The CDR3 DNA is TGTGCCAGCAGTGTATGGGGACTAGCGGAAAACAGTGAGCAGTTCTTC. Its translation: CASSVWGLAENSEQFF. Drawing the rest from reference TRBV25-1 and TRBJ2-1, the complete variable domain is EADIYQTPRYLVIGTGKKITLECSQTMGHDKMYWYQQDPGMELHLIHYSYGVNSTEKGDLSSESTVSRIRTEHFPLTLESARPSHTSQYLCASSVWGLAENSEQFFGPGTRLTVL.